This T cell receptor (beta chain) was captured in a study of shared clonotypes between healthy human individuals. Study-level information: Sampling drew on donors who were a couple of women and a few men aged 18 to 49. Study-level points and caveats: Some naive CD4 clonotypes, approximately 4.5%, turned up in common across a handful of donors.

CD45RA-negative memory and CD45RA+ naive subsets were split from the CD4+ cells. A word on this clone: Its antigen is undetermined.

How the authors handled the data: Filtering of immunoSEQ junctional sequences could not match full-length read filtering. Clones were sequenced by immunoSEQ multiplex PCR, and TCRdb holds only the in-frame ones, with some missing. V, J and clone size were drawn from that table, and D and trimming were deduced from the DNA. Of hundreds of thousands of clones listed, around 72% are singletons. The V gene end was trimmed by 0 bases and the J gene end by 7 bases; junction bases not matched to a gene: 12. Germline V gene lookup returns CDR1 MGHRA and CDR2 YSYEKL. The CDR3 is 17 residues long. The receptor's source is a woman aged 25-40 years in good health. The chain links TRBV4-1 to TRBJ2-1; 7 bases map to TRBD2. Sequenced: memory CD4+ T cells sorted from blood. The subset denotes: CD45RA-negative fraction. In nucleotides, the CDR3 is TGCGCCAGCAGCCAAGATCTGACGGGAGGAGGACGAAATGAGCAGTTCTTC. This gives the protein CASSQDLTGGGRNEQFF.